This T cell receptor (beta chain) was identified during a study of chemoradiotherapy in HPV16-positive cancers. Turning to this clone: Its antigen is unknown.

Data came from immunoSEQ multiplex PCR; TCRdb stores just in-frame clones and leaves some out. The sample lists fewer than 25,000 clones, 73% seen once, with roughly 2.6% in the top ten. Whole-study results and caveats: In HPV16-positive patients, HPV-responsive T-cell expansion tracked better recurrence-free survival.

Germline assignment: CDR1 MNHEY and CDR2 SMNVEV (reference sequence). The length of the CDR3 is 13 residues. After removal of 3 bases from V and 3 bases from J, the junction contained 2 bases not matched to a gene. The chain couples TRBV27 to TRBJ2-7; 7 bases fit TRBD1. This material was obtained from a patient who underwent chemoradiotherapy. This receptor was obtained from a human donor with HPV-associated anogenital cancer. The CDR3 DNA reads as TGTGCCAGCAGTTTGCGACAGGGCTACGAGCAGTACTTC. Translating it yields CASSLRQGYEQYF.